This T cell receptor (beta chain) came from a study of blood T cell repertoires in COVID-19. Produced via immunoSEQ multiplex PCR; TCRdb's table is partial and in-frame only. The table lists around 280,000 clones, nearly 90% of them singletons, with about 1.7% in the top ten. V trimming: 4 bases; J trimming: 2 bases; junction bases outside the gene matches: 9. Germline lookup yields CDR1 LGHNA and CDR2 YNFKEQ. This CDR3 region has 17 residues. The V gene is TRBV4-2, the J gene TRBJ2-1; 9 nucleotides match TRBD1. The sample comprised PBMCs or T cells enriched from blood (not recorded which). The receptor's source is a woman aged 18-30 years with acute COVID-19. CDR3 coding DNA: TGTGCCAGCAGCCCCCTGATGGGACAGGGTCCCTACAATGAGCAGTTCTTC. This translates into CASSPLMGQGPYNEQFF.